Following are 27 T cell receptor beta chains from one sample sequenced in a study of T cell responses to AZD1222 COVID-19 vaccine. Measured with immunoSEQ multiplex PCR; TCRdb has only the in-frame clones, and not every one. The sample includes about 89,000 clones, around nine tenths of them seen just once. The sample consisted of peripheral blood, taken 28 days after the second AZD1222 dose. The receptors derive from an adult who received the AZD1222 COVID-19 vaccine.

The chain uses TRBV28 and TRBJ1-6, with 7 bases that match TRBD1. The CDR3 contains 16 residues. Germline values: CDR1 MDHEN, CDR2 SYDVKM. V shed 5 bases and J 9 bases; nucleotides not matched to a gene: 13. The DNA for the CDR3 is TGTGCCAGCAGTAAGCTCGCCGGGACAGCTACTTCACCCCTCCACTTT. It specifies CASSKLAGTATSPLHF.

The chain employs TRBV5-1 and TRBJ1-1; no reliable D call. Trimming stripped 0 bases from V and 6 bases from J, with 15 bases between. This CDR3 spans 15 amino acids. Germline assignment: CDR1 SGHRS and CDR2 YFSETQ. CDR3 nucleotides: TGCGCCAGCAGCTTGGGCATACATAGTAGTGCTGAAGCTTTCTTT. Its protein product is CASSLGIHSSAEAFF.

The CDR3 region has the DNA TGTGCCAGCAGCCCCGGACCGACTGAAGCTTTCTTT. It specifies CASSPGPTEAFF. V is TRBV13 and J is TRBJ1-1, with D unresolved. Germline CDR1 is PRHDT and CDR2 is FYEKMQ (reference sequence). V shed 5 bases and J shed 5 bases, with 9 bases lying between them. CDR3 length: 12 residues.

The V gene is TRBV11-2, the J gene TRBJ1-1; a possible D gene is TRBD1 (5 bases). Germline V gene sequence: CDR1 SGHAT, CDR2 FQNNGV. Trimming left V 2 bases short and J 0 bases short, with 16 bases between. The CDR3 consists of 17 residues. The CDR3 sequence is CASSLLQETFLNTEAFF. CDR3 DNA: TGTGCCAGCAGCTTACTACAGGAGACTTTCTTGAACACTGAAGCTTTCTTT.

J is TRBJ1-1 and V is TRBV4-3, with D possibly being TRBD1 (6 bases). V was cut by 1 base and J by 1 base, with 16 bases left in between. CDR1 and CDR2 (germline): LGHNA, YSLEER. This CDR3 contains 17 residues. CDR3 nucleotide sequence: TGCGCCAGCAGCCAAGGACTACAGGGTTTAAGGAACACTGAAGCTTTCTTT. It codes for CASSQGLQGLRNTEAFF.

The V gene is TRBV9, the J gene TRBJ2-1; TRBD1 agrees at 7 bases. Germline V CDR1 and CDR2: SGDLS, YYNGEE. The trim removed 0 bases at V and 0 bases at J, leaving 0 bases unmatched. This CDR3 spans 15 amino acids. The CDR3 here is CASSVDRGSYNEQFF. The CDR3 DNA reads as TGTGCCAGCAGCGTAGACAGGGGCTCCTACAATGAGCAGTTCTTC.

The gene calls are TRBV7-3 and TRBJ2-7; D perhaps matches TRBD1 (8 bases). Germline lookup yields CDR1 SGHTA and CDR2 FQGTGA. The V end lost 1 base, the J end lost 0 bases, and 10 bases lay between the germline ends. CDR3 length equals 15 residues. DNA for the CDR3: TGTGCCAGCAGCTTAAACAGGGGGGGCTCCTACGAGCAGTACTTC. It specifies CASSLNRGGSYEQYF.

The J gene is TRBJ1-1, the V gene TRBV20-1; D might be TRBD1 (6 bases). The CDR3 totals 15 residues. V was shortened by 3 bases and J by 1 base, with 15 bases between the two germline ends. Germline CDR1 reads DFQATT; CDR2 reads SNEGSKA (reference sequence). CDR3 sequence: CSASGGDTSNTEAFF. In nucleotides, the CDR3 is TGCAGTGCTAGTGGGGGGGACACTTCGAACACTGAAGCTTTCTTT.

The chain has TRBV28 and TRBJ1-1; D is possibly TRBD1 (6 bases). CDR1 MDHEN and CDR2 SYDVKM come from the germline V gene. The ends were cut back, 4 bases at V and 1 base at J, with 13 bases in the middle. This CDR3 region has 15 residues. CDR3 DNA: TGTGCCAGCAGTTCTACCGGGACAAAGAACACTGAAGCTTTCTTT. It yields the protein CASSSTGTKNTEAFF. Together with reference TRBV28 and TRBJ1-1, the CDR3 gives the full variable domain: DVKVTQSSRYLVKRTGEKVFLECVQDMDHENMFWYRQDPGLGLRLIYFSYDVKMKEKGDIPEGYSVSREKKERFSLILESASTNQTSMYLCASSSTGTKNTEAFFGQGTRLTVV.

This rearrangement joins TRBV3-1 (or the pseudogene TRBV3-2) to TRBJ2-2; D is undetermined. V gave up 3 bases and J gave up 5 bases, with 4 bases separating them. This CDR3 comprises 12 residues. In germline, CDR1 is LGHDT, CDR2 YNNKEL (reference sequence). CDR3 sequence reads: CASSQTTGELFF. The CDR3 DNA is TGTGCCAGCAGCCAGACGACCGGGGAGCTGTTTTTT.

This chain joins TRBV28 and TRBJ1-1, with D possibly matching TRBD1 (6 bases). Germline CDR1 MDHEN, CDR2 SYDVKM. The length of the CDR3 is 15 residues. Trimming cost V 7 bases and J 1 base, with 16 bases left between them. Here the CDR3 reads CASTPGGAQNTEAFF. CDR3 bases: TGTGCCAGCACGCCGGGGGGGGCCCAGAACACTGAAGCTTTCTTT.

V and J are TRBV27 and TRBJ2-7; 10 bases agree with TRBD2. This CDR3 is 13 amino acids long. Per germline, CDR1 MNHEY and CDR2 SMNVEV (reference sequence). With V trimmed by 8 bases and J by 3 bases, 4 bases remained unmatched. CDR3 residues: CASSTSGVYEQYF. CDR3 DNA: TGTGCCAGCTCAACTAGCGGGGTCTACGAGCAGTACTTC.

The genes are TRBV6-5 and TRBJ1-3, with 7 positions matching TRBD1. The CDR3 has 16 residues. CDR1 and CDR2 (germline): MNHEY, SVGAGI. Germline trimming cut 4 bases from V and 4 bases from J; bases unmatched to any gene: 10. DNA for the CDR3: TGTGCCAGCAGTTCGTCAGCCCAGGGACAGGGAAACACCATATATTTT. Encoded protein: CASSSSAQGQGNTIYF.

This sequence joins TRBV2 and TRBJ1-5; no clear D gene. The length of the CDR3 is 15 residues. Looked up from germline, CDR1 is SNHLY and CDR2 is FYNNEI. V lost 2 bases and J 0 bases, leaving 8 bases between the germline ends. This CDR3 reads CASSERTISNQPQHF. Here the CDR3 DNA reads TGTGCCAGCAGTGAACGTACTATTAGCAATCAGCCCCAGCATTTT.

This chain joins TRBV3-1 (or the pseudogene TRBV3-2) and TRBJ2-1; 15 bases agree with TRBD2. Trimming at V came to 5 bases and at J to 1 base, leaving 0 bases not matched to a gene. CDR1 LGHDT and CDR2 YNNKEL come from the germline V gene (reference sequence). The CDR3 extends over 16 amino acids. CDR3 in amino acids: CASSGTSGGSYNEQFF. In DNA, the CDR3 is TGTGCCAGCAGCGGGACTAGCGGGGGGTCCTACAATGAGCAGTTCTTC.

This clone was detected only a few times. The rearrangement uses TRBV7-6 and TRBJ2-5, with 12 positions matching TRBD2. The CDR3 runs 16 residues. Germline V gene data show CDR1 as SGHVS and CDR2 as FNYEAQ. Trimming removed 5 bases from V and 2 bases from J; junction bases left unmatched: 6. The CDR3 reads CASSPRLAGEQETQYF. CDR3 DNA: TGTGCCAGCAGCCCTAGACTAGCGGGGGAGCAAGAGACCCAGTACTTC.

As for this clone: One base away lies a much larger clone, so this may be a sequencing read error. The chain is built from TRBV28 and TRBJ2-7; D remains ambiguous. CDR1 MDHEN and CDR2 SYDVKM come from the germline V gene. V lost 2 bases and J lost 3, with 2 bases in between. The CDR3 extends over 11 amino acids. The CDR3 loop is CASSLRYEQYF. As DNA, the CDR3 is TGTGCCAGCAGTTTACGCTACGAGCAGTACTTC.

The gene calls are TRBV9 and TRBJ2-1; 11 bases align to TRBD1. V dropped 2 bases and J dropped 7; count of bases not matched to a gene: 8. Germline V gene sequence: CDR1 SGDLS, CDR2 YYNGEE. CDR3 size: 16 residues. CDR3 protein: CASSVARDRGLNEQFF. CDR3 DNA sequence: TGTGCCAGCAGCGTGGCCCGGGACAGGGGGTTGAATGAGCAGTTCTTC.

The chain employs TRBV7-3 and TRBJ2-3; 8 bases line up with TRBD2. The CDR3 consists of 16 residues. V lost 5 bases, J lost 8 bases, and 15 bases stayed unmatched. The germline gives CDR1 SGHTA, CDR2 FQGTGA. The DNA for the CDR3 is TGTGCCAGCAGCCCTCAGGCGGGGGGTTCCCGGGGTACGCAGTATTTT. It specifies CASSPQAGGSRGTQYF.

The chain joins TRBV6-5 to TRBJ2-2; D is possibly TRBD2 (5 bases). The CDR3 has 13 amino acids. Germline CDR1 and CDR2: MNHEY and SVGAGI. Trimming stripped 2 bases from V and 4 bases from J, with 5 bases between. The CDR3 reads CASSYGSTGELFF. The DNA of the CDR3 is TGTGCCAGCAGTTACGGGAGCACCGGGGAGCTGTTTTTT.

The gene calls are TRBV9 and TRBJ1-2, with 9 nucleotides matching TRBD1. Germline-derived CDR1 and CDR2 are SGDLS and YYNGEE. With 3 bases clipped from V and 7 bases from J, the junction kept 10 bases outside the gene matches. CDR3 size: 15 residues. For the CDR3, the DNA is TGTGCCAGCAGCGAGGGACAGGGTAGATCCCCTGGCTACACCTTC. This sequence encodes CASSEGQGRSPGYTF. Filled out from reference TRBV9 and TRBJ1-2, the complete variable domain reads DSGVTQTPKHLITATGQRVTLRCSPRSGDLSVYWYQQSLDQGLQFLIQYYNGEERAKGNILERFSAQQFPDLHSELNLSSLELGDSALYFCASSEGQGRSPGYTFGSGTRLTVV.

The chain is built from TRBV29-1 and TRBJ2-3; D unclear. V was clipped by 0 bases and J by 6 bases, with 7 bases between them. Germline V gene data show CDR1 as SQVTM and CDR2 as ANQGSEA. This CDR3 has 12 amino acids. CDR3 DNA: TGCAGCGTTGAAGATAACTATGATACGCAGTATTTT. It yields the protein CSVEDNYDTQYF.

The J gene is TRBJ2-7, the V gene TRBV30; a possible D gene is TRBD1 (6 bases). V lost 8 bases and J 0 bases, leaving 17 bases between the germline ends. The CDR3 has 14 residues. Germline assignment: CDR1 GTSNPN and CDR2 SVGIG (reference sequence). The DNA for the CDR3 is TGTGCCCATAAGCCCGACAGGCTCTCCTACGAGCAGTACTTC. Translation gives CAHKPDRLSYEQYF.

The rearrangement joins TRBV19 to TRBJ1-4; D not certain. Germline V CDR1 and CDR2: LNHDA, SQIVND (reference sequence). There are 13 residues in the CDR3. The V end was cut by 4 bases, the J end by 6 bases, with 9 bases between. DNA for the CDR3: TGTGCCAGTAGTACAGGAATCTATGAAAAACTGTTTTTT. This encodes CASSTGIYEKLFF. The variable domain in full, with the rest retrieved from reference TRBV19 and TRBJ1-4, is DGGITQSPKYLFRKEGQNVTLSCEQNLNHDAMYWYRQDPGQGLRLIYYSQIVNDFQKGDIAEGYSVSREKKESFPLTVTSAQKNPTAFYLCASSTGIYEKLFFGSGTQLSVL.

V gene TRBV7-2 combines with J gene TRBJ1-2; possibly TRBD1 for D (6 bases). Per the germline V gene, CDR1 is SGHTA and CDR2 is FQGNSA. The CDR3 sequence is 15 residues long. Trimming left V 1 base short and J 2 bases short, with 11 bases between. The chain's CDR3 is CASSLVVGGNYGYTF. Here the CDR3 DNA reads TGTGCCAGCAGCTTAGTGGTAGGGGGGAACTATGGCTACACCTTC.

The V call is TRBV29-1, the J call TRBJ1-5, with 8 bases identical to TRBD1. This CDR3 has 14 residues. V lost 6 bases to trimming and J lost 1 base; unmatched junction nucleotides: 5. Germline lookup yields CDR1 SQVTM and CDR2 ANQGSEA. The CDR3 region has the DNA TGCAGCGTCCCGGGACAGGAAAGCAATCAGCCCCAGCATTTT. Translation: CSVPGQESNQPQHF.

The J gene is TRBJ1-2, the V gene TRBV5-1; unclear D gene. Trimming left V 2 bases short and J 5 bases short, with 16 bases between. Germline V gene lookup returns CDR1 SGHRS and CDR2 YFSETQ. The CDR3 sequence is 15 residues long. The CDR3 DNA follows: TGCGCCAGCAGCTTAGGACCGGGCGCGGAGTATGGCTACACCTTC. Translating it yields CASSLGPGAEYGYTF.